The clone carrying this T cell receptor beta chain was found a few times. The target antigen is unknown. This specimen belongs to a study of T cells in localized non-small cell lung cancer. Harvested at least 2 cm beyond the tumor margin, adjacent lung showed no atypia. Data came from immunoSEQ multiplex PCR; TCRdb stores just in-frame clones and leaves some out. The top ten clones hold about 15% of a sample with approximately 1,300 clones, 20% to 25% of them seen once. Findings of the study overall: Sequencing was restricted to one tumor region; therefore, heterogeneity remains possible. Among the top 100 tumor clones, a median around 60 appeared in adjacent lung. Highest T cell clonality was seen in uninvolved adjacent lung, surpassing that measured in tumor.

The germline V gene has CDR1 MGHRA and CDR2 YSYEKL. This CDR3 has 14 residues. Deletions cut 4 bases from V and 2 bases from J, with 11 bases between. The sequence came from a male donor older than 55 with stage III squamous cell lung carcinoma. The chain has TRBV4-1 and TRBJ1-2; D might be TRBD1 (6 bases). The source was normal lung tissue next to the tumor, collected before any cancer treatment. The CDR3 loop is CASSLQTGNYGYTF. As DNA, the CDR3 is TGCGCCAGCAGCCTACAGACAGGCAACTATGGCTACACCTTC.